These 4 T cell receptor beta chains were sequenced from one sample in a study of T cell changes during pregnancy in multiple sclerosis. Method: immunoSEQ multiplex PCR; TCRdb's copy keeps in-frame clones and lacks some. Counted here are nearly 110,000 clones, roughly 89% occurring once; the ten biggest clones make up 1.5% to 2%. The sequences come from peripheral blood, collected before pregnancy. These receptor sequences come from a female donor with multiple sclerosis, enrolled in a pregnancy study.

CDR3 in DNA: TGTGCCATCAGTGAGTCTGGGCGGGACACTGAAGCTTTCTTT. Protein: CAISESGRDTEAFF. This chain links TRBV10-3 with TRBJ1-1, with D uncertain. The CDR3 has 14 residues. Germline CDR1 is ENHRY and CDR2 is SYGVKD. V lost 0 bases to trimming and J lost 3 bases, with 8 bases between them.

This chain links TRBV6-5 with TRBJ2-3; 13 bases fit TRBD2. With V trimmed by 0 bases and J by 11 bases, 8 bases remained unmatched. Per the germline V gene, CDR1 is MNHEY and CDR2 is SVGAGI. The CDR3 sequence is 16 residues long. This chain's CDR3 is CASSYSSGTSGVKQYF. The CDR3 coding sequence is TGTGCCAGCAGTTACTCCTCCGGGACTAGCGGGGTTAAGCAGTATTTT.

The chain joins TRBV7-9 to TRBJ2-3; 10 positions match TRBD2. Trimming cost V 4 bases and J 5 bases; bases outside gene matches: 9. The CDR3 sequence is 16 residues long. Germline V gene lookup returns CDR1 SEHNR and CDR2 FQNEAQ (reference sequence). The CDR3 region has the DNA TGTGCCAGCAGCTCAGGGGCTAGCGGGAGAGGAGATACGCAGTATTTT. Amino acids: CASSSGASGRGDTQYF.

The V gene is TRBV28, the J gene TRBJ2-6, with 8 bases matching TRBD1. This CDR3 spans 15 amino acids. The germline gives CDR1 MDHEN, CDR2 SYDVKM. The junction had 5 bases not matched to a gene; V was cut back by 8 bases and J by 2 bases. In DNA form, the CDR3 reads TGTGCCAGCCTTCCACAGGGGGCTGGGGCCAACGTCCTGACTTTC. This sequence encodes CASLPQGAGANVLTF.